A selection of T cell receptor beta chains follows, all from one sample in a study of T cell changes during pregnancy in multiple sclerosis. Here immunoSEQ multiplex PCR was the method, and the copy in TCRdb shows in-frame clones only, minus some. The data show 65,000 to 90,000 clones, more than 85% seen once. Sequencing used peripheral blood, obtained in the first trimester of pregnancy. These receptors were obtained from a female donor with multiple sclerosis, enrolled in a pregnancy study. The CDR3 runs from the conserved cysteine through the conserved F or W. D genes are given only for firm matches. Clone size is not always given. Where it is, it says once, few, many or a class for expanded clones.

-	TRBV9	-	TRBJ1-1	13	TGTGCCAGCAGCGTAGGAGGAGTAGATAGAGCTTTCTTT	CASSVGGVDRAFF
-	TRBV9	-	TRBJ1-1	15	TGTGCCAGCAGCGTAGTGGGGGCCGGGGACACTGAAGCTTTCTTT	CASSVVGAGDTEAFF
-	TRBV10-3	-	TRBJ1-2	14	TGTGCCATCAGTGAGGACAGCTTTAACTATGGCTACACCTTC	CAISEDSFNYGYTF
-	TRBV5-4	TRBD2	TRBJ2-3	16	TGTGCCAGCAGCCCCCCAACTAGCGGGAGCCCAGATACGCAGTATTTT	CASSPPTSGSPDTQYF
-	TRBV4-3	-	TRBJ1-4	15	TGCGCCAGCAGCCAAGATGGACAGACTAATGAAAAACTGTTTTTT	CASSQDGQTNEKLFF
-	TRBV9	-	TRBJ2-7	14	TGTGCCAGCAGCCTCTTCGGGGAGACCTACGAGCAGTACTTC	CASSLFGETYEQYF
-	TRBV15	-	TRBJ1-5	16	TGTGCCACCAGCAGAGATAAGGGGCAGGGTGGTCAGCCCCAGCATTTT	CATSRDKGQGGQPQHF
few	TRBV28	-	TRBJ1-3	12	TGTGCCAGCAGTTTTCGAGGGAACACCATATATTTT	CASSFRGNTIYF
-	TRBV5-4	TRBD2	TRBJ2-5	15	TGTGCCAGCAGCTTGGTCCAGCGGGGGAAAGAGACCCAGTACTTC	CASSLVQRGKETQYF
-	TRBV6-1	-	TRBJ1-1	12	TGTGCCAGCAGTCCCGGGATCCTTGAAGCTTTCTTT	CASSPGILEAFF
-	TRBV10-3	TRBD1	TRBJ1-2	14	TGTGCCATCAGTAGGACAGGGGGCGATTATGGCTACACCTTC	CAISRTGGDYGYTF